This record looks at one TCR beta chain sequence and its context. The target antigen is unknown. The data were taken from a study of a mutant IDH1 vaccine in newly diagnosed glioma. Study information: Vaccination followed radiotherapy alone by 4-6 weeks, or accompanied temozolomide cycles. Beforehand, treatment had been radiotherapy, temozolomide, or both; the majority received both.

Time point meaning: week 23, last vaccination. Vaccination comprised doses that each held 300 ug of mutant IDH1 20-mer peptide, plus topical imiquimod. Donors harbored newly found WHO grade 3 or 4 IDH1-mutant, ATRX-lost astrocytomas. Unmatched junction bases numbered 10, after V lost 5 bases and J lost 0 bases. There are 19 residues in the CDR3. Germline V gives CDR1 SGHTA, CDR2 FQGNSA. Study-wide results and limits: Variations in leading peripheral T cell clonotypes appeared to have no connection with pseudoprogression.

Clones were read by immunoSEQ multiplex PCR, and TCRdb kept only the in-frame ones, dropping some. The table includes fewer than 45,000 clones, 65% to 80% detected once. Here the sequenced sample was PBMCs, taken from a glioma patient whose treatment included an IDH1 peptide vaccine. V usage is TRBV7-2 and J usage is TRBJ2-2; 12 bases align to TRBD2. The sequence came from a man in his fifties or sixties with glioma. The CDR3, as DNA: TGTGCCAGCAGCCCCCGACTAGCGGGGGAGCTTTCGAACACCGGGGAGCTGTTTTTT. It specifies CASSPRLAGELSNTGELFF.